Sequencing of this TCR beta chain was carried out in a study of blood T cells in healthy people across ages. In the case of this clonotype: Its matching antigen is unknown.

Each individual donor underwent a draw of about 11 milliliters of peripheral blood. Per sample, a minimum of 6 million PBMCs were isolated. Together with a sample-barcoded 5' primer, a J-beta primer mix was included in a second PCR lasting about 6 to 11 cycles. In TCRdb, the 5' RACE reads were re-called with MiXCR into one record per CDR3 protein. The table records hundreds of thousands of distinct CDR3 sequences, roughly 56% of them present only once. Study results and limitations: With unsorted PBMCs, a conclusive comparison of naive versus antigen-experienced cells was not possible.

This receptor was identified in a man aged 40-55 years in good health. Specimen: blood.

The CDR3, as DNA: TGTGCCAGCAGCTTGGAAGGGCCCTTACAAGAGACCCAGTACTTC. As protein: CASSLEGPLQETQYF. The chain combines TRBV5-6 with TRBJ2-5; D not certain. Trimming pared 0 bases from V and 2 bases from J, leaving 11 bases between. The CDR3 loop spans 15 amino acids. CDR1 is SGHDT, CDR2 YYEEEE, per germline.